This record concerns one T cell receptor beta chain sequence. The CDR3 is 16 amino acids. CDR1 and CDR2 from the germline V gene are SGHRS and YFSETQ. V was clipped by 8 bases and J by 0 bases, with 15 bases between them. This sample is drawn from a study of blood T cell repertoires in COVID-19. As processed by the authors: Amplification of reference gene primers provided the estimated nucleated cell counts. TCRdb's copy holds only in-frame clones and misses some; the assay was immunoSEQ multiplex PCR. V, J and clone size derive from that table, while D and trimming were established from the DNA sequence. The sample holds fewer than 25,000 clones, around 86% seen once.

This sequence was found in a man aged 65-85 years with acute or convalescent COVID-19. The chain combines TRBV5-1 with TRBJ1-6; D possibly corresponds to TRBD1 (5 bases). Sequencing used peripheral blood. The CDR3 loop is CASALGAGSYNSPLHF. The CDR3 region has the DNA TGCGCCAGTGCACTTGGGGCTGGCTCCTATAATTCACCCCTCCACTTT.